The clone carrying this T cell receptor beta chain was found once. Its antigen remains unknown. Isolated RNA was reverse transcribed in full, so expressed TCRB transcripts were sequenced. Roughly 3.4 million reads per sample on average were obtained from naive, central memory and regulatory T cell samples. The protocol was immunoSEQ multiplex PCR, while the TCRdb copy is restricted to in-frame clones and leaves out a portion. Here the sample spans 600,000 to 700,000 clones, 9.5% to 15% being singletons. The CDR3 has 17 amino acids. V was trimmed by 7 bases and J by 0 bases, leaving 20 bases between them. CDR1 is MDHEN, CDR2 SYDVKM, per germline. The source of the sample is a study of beta chain features in type 1 diabetes. Study-wide results and caveats: Within each of all four CD4+ subsets, Type 1 diabetes patients had TCRB CDR3s that were moderately but significantly shorter.

The rearrangement links TRBV28 to TRBJ2-3, with D tentatively TRBD2 (6 bases). Sequencing input: naive CD4+ T cells from blood. This TCR was recovered from a man aged 30 to 39 with type 1 diabetes. The CDR3 DNA is TGTGCCAGCACCCTATCGGAACGGGGGAGAAGCACAGATACGCAGTATTTT. Amino acid sequence: CASTLSERGRSTDTQYF.